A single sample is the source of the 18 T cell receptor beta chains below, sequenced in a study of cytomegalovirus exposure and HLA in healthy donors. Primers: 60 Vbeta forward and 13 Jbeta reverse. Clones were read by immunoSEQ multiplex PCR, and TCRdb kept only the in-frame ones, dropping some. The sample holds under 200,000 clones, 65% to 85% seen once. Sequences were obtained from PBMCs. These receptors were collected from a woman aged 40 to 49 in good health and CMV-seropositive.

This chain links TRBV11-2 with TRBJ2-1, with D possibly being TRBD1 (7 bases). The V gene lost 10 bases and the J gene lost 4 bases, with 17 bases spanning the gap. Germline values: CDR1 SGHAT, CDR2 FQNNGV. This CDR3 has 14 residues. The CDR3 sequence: CATTQGGYYNEQFF. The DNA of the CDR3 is TGTGCCACCACTCAGGGGGGCTATTACAATGAGCAGTTCTTC.

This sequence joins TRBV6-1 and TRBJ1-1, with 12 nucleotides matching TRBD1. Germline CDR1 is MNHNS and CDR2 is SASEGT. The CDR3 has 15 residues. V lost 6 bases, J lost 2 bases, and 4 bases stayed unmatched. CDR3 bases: TGTGCCAGCAGGGCCGGGACAGGGGGCAACACTGAAGCTTTCTTT. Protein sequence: CASRAGTGGNTEAFF.

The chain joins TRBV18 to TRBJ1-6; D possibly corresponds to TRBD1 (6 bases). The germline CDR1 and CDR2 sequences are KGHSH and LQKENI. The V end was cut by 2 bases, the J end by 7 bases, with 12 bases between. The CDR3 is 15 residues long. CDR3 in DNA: TGTGCCAGCTCACCAGTCCAGGGGACCAATTCACCCCTCCACTTT. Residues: CASSPVQGTNSPLHF.

This CDR3 is CSTWEGVGYGYTF. CDR3 sequence (DNA): TGCAGCACCTGGGAAGGGGTTGGCTATGGCTACACCTTC. The chain recombines TRBV29-1 with TRBJ1-2, with D maybe TRBD1 (5 bases). The V gene lost 8 bases and the J gene lost 4 bases, with 17 bases spanning the gap. Germline loops: CDR1 SQVTM, CDR2 ANQGSEA. CDR3 length: 13 amino acids.

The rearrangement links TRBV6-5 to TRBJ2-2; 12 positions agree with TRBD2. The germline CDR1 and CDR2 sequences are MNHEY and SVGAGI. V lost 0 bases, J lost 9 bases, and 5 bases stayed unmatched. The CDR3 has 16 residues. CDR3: CASSYSSSGGARELFF. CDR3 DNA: TGTGCCAGCAGTTACTCGTCTAGCGGGGGGGCCCGGGAGCTGTTTTTT.

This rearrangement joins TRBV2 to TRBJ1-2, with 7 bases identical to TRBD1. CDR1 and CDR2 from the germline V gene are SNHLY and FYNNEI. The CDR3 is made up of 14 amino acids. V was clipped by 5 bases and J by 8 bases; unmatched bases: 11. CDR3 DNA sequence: TGTGCCAGCAGTTCTCGACAGGGCATTGGCGGCTACACCTTC. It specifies CASSSRQGIGGYTF. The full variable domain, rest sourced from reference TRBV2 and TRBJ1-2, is EPEVTQTPSHQVTQMGQEVILRCVPISNHLYFYWYRQILGQKVEFLVSFYNNEISEKSEIFDDQFSVERPDGSNFTLKIRSTKLEDSAMYFCASSSRQGIGGYTFGSGTRLTVV.

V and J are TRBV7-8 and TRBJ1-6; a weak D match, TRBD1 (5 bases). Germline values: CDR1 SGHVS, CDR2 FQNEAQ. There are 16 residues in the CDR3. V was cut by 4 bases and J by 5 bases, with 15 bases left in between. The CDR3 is CASSSVADRNNSPLHF. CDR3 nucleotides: TGTGCCAGCAGCTCCGTCGCCGACAGAAATAATTCACCCCTCCACTTT.

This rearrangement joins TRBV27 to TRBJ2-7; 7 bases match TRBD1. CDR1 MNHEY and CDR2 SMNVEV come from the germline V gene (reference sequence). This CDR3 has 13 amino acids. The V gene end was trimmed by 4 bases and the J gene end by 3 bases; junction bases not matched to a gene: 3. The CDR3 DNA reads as TGTGCCAGCAGTTCGGGACAGAGCTACGAGCAGTACTTC. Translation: CASSSGQSYEQYF.

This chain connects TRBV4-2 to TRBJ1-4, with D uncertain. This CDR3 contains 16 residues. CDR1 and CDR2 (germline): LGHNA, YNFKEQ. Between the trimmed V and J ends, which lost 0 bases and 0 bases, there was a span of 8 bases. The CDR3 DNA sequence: TGTGCCAGCAGCCAAGATTATCCGGCAACTAATGAAAAACTGTTTTTT. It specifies CASSQDYPATNEKLFF.

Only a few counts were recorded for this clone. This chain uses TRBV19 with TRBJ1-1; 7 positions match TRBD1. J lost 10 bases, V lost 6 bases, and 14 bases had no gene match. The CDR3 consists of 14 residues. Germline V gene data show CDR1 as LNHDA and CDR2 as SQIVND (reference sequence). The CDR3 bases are TGTGCCAGTAGCTTGGGTCGACAGGGATTCACAGCTTTCTTT. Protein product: CASSLGRQGFTAFF.

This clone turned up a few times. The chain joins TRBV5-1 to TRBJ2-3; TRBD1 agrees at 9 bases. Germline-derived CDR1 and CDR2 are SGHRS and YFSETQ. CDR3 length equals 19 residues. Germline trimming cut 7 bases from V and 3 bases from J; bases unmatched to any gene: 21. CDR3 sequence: CASGAPGQGVFSFTDTQYF. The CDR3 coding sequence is TGCGCCAGCGGAGCCCCGGGACAGGGCGTTTTCAGCTTTACAGATACGCAGTATTTT. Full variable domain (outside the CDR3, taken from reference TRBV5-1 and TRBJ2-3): KAGVTQTPRYLIKTRGQQVTLSCSPISGHRSVSWYQQTPGQGLQFLFEYFSETQRNKGNFPGRFSGRQFSNSRSEMNVSTLELGDSALYLCASGAPGQGVFSFTDTQYFGPGTRLTVL.

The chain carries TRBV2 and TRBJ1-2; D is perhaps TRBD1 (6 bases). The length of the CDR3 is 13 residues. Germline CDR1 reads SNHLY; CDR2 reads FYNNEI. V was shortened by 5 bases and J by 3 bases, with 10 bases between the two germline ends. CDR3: CASSPGVDYGYTF. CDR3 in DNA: TGTGCCAGCAGTCCAGGGGTCGACTATGGCTACACCTTC.

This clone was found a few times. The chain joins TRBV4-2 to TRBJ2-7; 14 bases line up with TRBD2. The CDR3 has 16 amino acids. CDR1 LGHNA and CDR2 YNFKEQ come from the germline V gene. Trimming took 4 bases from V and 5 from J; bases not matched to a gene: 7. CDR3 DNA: TGTGCCAGCAGCCGTGGGACTAGCGGGAGTAGGCACGAGCAGTACTTC. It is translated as CASSRGTSGSRHEQYF.

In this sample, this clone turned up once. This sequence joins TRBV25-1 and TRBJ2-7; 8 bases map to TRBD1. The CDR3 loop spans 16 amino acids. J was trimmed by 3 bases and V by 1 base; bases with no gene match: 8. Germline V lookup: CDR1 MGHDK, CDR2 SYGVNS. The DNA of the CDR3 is TGTGCCAGCAGTGAATCGGGCACAGGGGGATACTACGAGCAGTACTTC. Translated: CASSESGTGGYYEQYF.

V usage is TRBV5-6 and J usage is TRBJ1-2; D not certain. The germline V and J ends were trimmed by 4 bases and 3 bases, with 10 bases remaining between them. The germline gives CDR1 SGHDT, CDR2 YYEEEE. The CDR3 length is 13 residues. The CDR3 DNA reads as TGTGCCAGCAGCCTAGGGAGGGACTATGGCTACACCTTC. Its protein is CASSLGRDYGYTF.

The CDR3 nucleotides are TGTGCCAGCAGCTCCCAGGGACAAGAGACCCAGTACTTC. This gives the protein CASSSQGQETQYF. The rearrangement joins TRBV5-4 to TRBJ2-5, with a possible D match to TRBD1 (5 bases). The CDR3 is 13 residues long. CDR1 is SGHNT, CDR2 YYREEE, per germline (reference sequence). V lost 3 bases and J lost 2, with 8 bases in between.

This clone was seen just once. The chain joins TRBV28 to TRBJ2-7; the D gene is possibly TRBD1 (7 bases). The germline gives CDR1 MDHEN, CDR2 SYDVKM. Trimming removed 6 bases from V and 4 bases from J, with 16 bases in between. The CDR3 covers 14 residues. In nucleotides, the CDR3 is TGTGCCAGCAGGGCGACAGGGAGGACGTACGAGCAGTACTTC. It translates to CASRATGRTYEQYF.

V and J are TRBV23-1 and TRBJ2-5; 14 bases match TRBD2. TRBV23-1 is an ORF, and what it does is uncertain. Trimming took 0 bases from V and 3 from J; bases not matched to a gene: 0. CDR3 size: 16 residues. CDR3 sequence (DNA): TGCGCCAGCAGTCAATCGGGACTAGCGGGGGAAGAGACCCAGTACTTC. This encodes CASSQSGLAGEETQYF.